A selection of T cell receptor beta chains follows, all from one sample in a study of vaccination and CD4 T cells after COVID-19. The antigens for these receptors are not known. TCRdb fed the PCR reads into MiXCR, producing one record per CDR3 protein. This table has 9,000 to 9,500 distinct CDR3 sequences, approximately 31% appearing once. Sequencing input: CD4+ T cells from blood, cultured in vitro. Receptors were obtained from a human donor in good health. The CDR3 runs from the conserved cysteine through the conserved F or W. Fields, in order: J gene, D gene, V gene, clone size, CDR3 protein, CDR3 DNA. D genes are given only for firm matches. Clone size, where shown, is once, few, many, or a class for clones that have expanded.

j_gene: TRBJ2-1
d_gene: TRBD1
v_gene: TRBV20-1
abundance: -
CDR3aa: CSASRQGDYPPPFYNEQFF
CDR3nt: TGCAGTGCTAGTCGACAGGGGGATTACCCGCCCCCCTTTTACAATGAGCAGTTCTTC

j_gene: TRBJ2-7
d_gene: -
v_gene: TRBV12-3/TRBV12-4
abundance: -
CDR3aa: CASSLAGRAFSEQYF
CDR3nt: TGTGCCAGCAGTTTAGCCGGCAGGGCATTCTCCGAGCAGTACTTC

j_gene: TRBJ2-1
d_gene: -
v_gene: TRBV30
abundance: -
CDR3aa: CAWSVPLLGNEQFF
CDR3nt: TGTGCCTGGAGTGTACCTCTACTAGGAAATGAGCAGTTCTTC

j_gene: TRBJ2-3
d_gene: -
v_gene: TRBV7-2
abundance: once
CDR3aa: CASSFPLTSGWVDTQYF
CDR3nt: TGTGCCAGCAGCTTTCCCCTGACAAGCGGATGGGTGGATACGCAGTATTTT

j_gene: TRBJ2-7
d_gene: -
v_gene: TRBV18
abundance: -
CDR3aa: CASSPGRGVYEQYF
CDR3nt: TGTGCCAGCTCACCAGGCAGGGGGGTCTACGAGCAGTACTTC

j_gene: TRBJ2-1
d_gene: -
v_gene: TRBV28
abundance: -
CDR3aa: CASGHSPSAISLNEQFF
CDR3nt: TGTGCCAGCGGCCATAGCCCGAGCGCGATCTCATTAAATGAGCAGTTCTTC

j_gene: TRBJ2-1
d_gene: TRBD2
v_gene: TRBV6-2/TRBV6-3
abundance: -
CDR3aa: CASRNSGREGNEQFF
CDR3nt: TGTGCCAGCAGAAATAGCGGGAGGGAGGGGAATGAGCAGTTCTTC

j_gene: TRBJ2-3
d_gene: -
v_gene: TRBV20-1
abundance: few
CDR3aa: CSAPGAGSTDTQYF
CDR3nt: TGCAGTGCCCCCGGGGCGGGGAGCACAGATACGCAGTATTTT

j_gene: TRBJ1-1
d_gene: -
v_gene: TRBV4-2
abundance: -
CDR3aa: CASSQISVDTEAFF
CDR3nt: TGTGCCAGCAGCCAGATCTCCGTGGACACTGAAGCTTTCTTT

j_gene: TRBJ2-5
d_gene: TRBD2
v_gene: TRBV7-9
abundance: -
CDR3aa: CASSFGQTSGSSQETQYF
CDR3nt: TGTGCCAGCAGCTTTGGTCAGACTAGCGGGAGTTCCCAAGAGACCCAGTACTTC

j_gene: TRBJ2-3
d_gene: TRBD2
v_gene: TRBV4-3
abundance: -
CDR3aa: CASSQGGLAGGFMDTQYF
CDR3nt: TGCGCCAGCAGCCAAGGGGGACTAGCGGGAGGGTTCATGGATACGCAGTATTTT

j_gene: TRBJ2-7
d_gene: TRBD1
v_gene: TRBV6-1
abundance: -
CDR3aa: CASNQPGQGYYEQYF
CDR3nt: TGTGCCAGCAATCAACCGGGACAGGGGTACTACGAGCAGTACTTC

j_gene: TRBJ2-2
d_gene: -
v_gene: TRBV25-1
abundance: -
CDR3aa: CASSTSAGELFF
CDR3nt: TGTGCCAGCAGTACCTCCGCCGGGGAGCTGTTTTTT

j_gene: TRBJ2-7
d_gene: TRBD2
v_gene: TRBV28
abundance: -
CDR3aa: CASSLWDYYEQYF
CDR3nt: TGTGCCAGCAGTCTCTGGGACTACTACGAGCAGTACTTC

j_gene: TRBJ1-1
d_gene: -
v_gene: TRBV11-3
abundance: -
CDR3aa: CASSLDGRGGSAEAFF
CDR3nt: TGTGCCAGCAGCTTAGATGGGCGGGGGGGGTCCGCTGAAGCTTTCTTT

j_gene: TRBJ1-5
d_gene: -
v_gene: TRBV7-2
abundance: medium-sized
CDR3aa: CASSLVGGKAQHF
CDR3nt: TGTGCCAGCAGCTTAGTCGGCGGGAAGGCCCAGCATTTT

j_gene: TRBJ2-7
d_gene: TRBD2
v_gene: TRBV7-9
abundance: -
CDR3aa: CASTSRGGRTSEEGEQYF
CDR3nt: TGTGCCAGCACCTCCAGAGGGGGCAGGACTAGCGAAGAAGGCGAGCAGTACTTC

j_gene: TRBJ1-1
d_gene: -
v_gene: TRBV7-9
abundance: -
CDR3aa: CASSLDEAEAFF
CDR3nt: TGTGCCAGCAGCTTAGACGAGGCTGAAGCTTTCTTT

j_gene: TRBJ2-1
d_gene: TRBD2
v_gene: TRBV27
abundance: -
CDR3aa: CASSLRVGTSVNEQFF
CDR3nt: TGTGCCAGCAGTTTAAGAGTTGGGACTAGCGTTAATGAGCAGTTCTTC

j_gene: TRBJ1-1
d_gene: TRBD1
v_gene: TRBV19
abundance: few
CDR3aa: CASSIERQGLNTEAFF
CDR3nt: TGTGCCAGTAGTATCGAAAGACAGGGACTGAACACTGAAGCTTTCTTT

j_gene: TRBJ1-1
d_gene: -
v_gene: TRBV12-3/TRBV12-4
abundance: -
CDR3aa: CASSISAAEAFF
CDR3nt: TGTGCCAGCAGTATATCAGCCGCTGAAGCTTTCTTT

j_gene: TRBJ2-1
d_gene: -
v_gene: TRBV7-9
abundance: -
CDR3aa: CASSPTGMRNEQFF
CDR3nt: TGTGCCAGCAGCCCAACAGGGATGCGCAATGAGCAGTTCTTC